The next 18 T cell receptor beta chains were all read from a single sample in a study of shared clonotypes between healthy human individuals. Here immunoSEQ multiplex PCR was the method, and the copy in TCRdb shows in-frame clones only, minus some. The sample yields about 2.4 million clones, 90% to 95% seen once. Material for sequencing was naive CD4+ T cells from PBMCs. Subset reported: CD45RA+ positively selected. All receptors derive from a man aged 18-30 years in good health. Some clones in this sample may be carry-over from other donors' samples.

The chain employs TRBV2 and TRBJ2-1; D gene ambiguous. The germline CDR1 and CDR2 sequences are SNHLY and FYNNEI. The CDR3 consists of 13 residues. Trimming took off 2 bases at V and 9 bases at J, with 11 bases between the two ends. CDR3 loop: CASSENVRGEQFF. The DNA of the CDR3 is TGTGCCAGCAGTGAAAACGTCCGAGGTGAGCAGTTCTTC.

This clone was detected once. The chain recombines TRBV28 with TRBJ2-7, with TRBD2 identical over 9 bases. CDR1 is MDHEN, CDR2 SYDVKM, per germline. This CDR3 contains 15 residues. V lost 6 bases to trimming and J lost 3 bases; unmatched junction nucleotides: 9. CDR3 sequence reads: CASSPFGGRDYEQYF. The CDR3 DNA reads TGTGCCAGCAGCCCTTTTGGCGGGAGGGACTACGAGCAGTACTTC.

The count of this clone is one. This specimen includes other DNA sequences encoding the same CDR3. J is TRBJ2-7 and V is TRBV28, with D hard to call. The ends were cut back, 3 bases at V and 6 bases at J, with 6 bases in the middle. CDR1 and CDR2 from the germline V gene are MDHEN and SYDVKM. The CDR3 has 11 residues. The CDR3 DNA is TGTGCCAGCAGTTTGGTCGGCGAGCAGTACTTC. Amino acid sequence: CASSLVGEQYF.

The V call is TRBV4-1, the J call TRBJ2-7; D unclear. The CDR3 extends over 18 amino acids. Between the trimmed V and J ends, which lost 3 bases and 6 bases, there was a span of 27 bases. Germline assignment: CDR1 MGHRA and CDR2 YSYEKL. Here the CDR3 reads CASSQSRARTLGLGEQYF. The DNA of the CDR3 is TGCGCCAGCAGCCAGTCCCGGGCACGAACCCTAGGATTAGGCGAGCAGTACTTC.

The gene calls are TRBV27 and TRBJ1-2; D is possibly TRBD1 (6 bases). This CDR3 comprises 17 residues. The ends were cut back, 4 bases at V and 3 bases at J, with 21 bases in the middle. The germline V gene encodes CDR1 MNHEY and CDR2 SMNVEV (reference sequence). The CDR3 DNA is TGTGCCAGCAGTTATTGGCCCAGGCGAAAGGGGGACTATGGCTACACCTTC. Translation gives CASSYWPRRKGDYGYTF.

On this clone itself: Other nucleotide sequences in the sample specify the same CDR3. V and J are TRBV5-1 and TRBJ2-1; D gene unclear. The CDR3 is 13 amino acids. Germline CDR1 SGHRS, CDR2 YFSETQ. V was trimmed by 0 bases and J by 5 bases, leaving 6 bases between them. CDR3 residues: CASSLGQDNEQFF. CDR3 coding DNA: TGCGCCAGCAGCTTGGGTCAGGACAATGAGCAGTTCTTC.

The chain recombines TRBV12-5 with TRBJ2-3; 9 nucleotides agree with TRBD2. The V and J ends lost 8 bases and 2 bases, in that order; junction bases with no gene match: 5. Germline CDR1 LGHNT, CDR2 FRNRAP. This CDR3 is 14 amino acids long. This CDR3 is CASLRGRDTDTQYF. The DNA for the CDR3 is TGTGCTAGTCTCCGCGGGAGGGACACAGATACGCAGTATTTT.

The V and J genes are TRBV5-8 and TRBJ1-6; a weak D match, TRBD1 (5 bases). The germline V gene encodes CDR1 SGHTS and CDR2 YDEGEE. The CDR3 loop spans 16 amino acids. V lost 0 bases and J lost 3, with 10 bases in between. CDR3 nucleotide sequence: TGTGCCAGCAGCTTGGGGGACGTATTCTATAATTCACCCCTCCACTTT. Its translation is CASSLGDVFYNSPLHF.

The chain is built from TRBV18 and TRBJ1-1; D is possibly TRBD1 (6 bases). Germline V gives CDR1 KGHSH, CDR2 LQKENI. V lost 2 bases and J lost 11, with 15 bases in between. The CDR3 contains 13 residues. The CDR3 coding sequence is TGTGCCAGCTCACCATTAGACAGGATCGGGGCTTTCTTT. Residues: CASSPLDRIGAFF.

Only one count was recorded for this clone. V usage is TRBV5-1 and J usage is TRBJ2-7; possible D gene TRBD1, 5 bases. The V gene lost 0 bases and the J gene lost 2 bases, with 9 bases spanning the gap. Germline V lookup: CDR1 SGHRS, CDR2 YFSETQ. The CDR3 runs 14 residues. DNA for the CDR3: TGCGCCAGCAGCTTGGAGGGGATCGCCTACGAGCAGTACTTC. It encodes CASSLEGIAYEQYF. Full variable domain (rest looked up from reference TRBV5-1 and TRBJ2-7): KAGVTQTPRYLIKTRGQQVTLSCSPISGHRSVSWYQQTPGQGLQFLFEYFSETQRNKGNFPGRFSGRQFSNSRSEMNVSTLELGDSALYLCASSLEGIAYEQYFGPGTRLTVT.

The chain employs TRBV10-3 and TRBJ2-1; the match to TRBD2 covers 13 bases. Looked up from germline, CDR1 is ENHRY and CDR2 is SYGVKD. J lost 7 bases, V lost 6 bases, and 6 bases had no gene match. This CDR3 spans 15 amino acids. The CDR3 sequence: CAISSLAGGRNEQFF. In DNA, the CDR3 is TGTGCCATCAGCTCACTAGCGGGGGGGCGGAATGAGCAGTTCTTC.

The V call is TRBV7-8, the J call TRBJ1-1, with D tentatively TRBD1 (6 bases). The germline V gene has CDR1 SGHVS and CDR2 FQNEAQ. V lost 4 bases to trimming and J lost 4 bases, with 13 bases between them. The CDR3 is made up of 14 amino acids. CDR3 loop: CASSSSGASTEAFF. CDR3 bases: TGTGCCAGCAGCTCCTCGGGGGCGAGCACTGAAGCTTTCTTT.

J is TRBJ1-2 and V is TRBV5-1; no definite D call. The germline V gene encodes CDR1 SGHRS and CDR2 YFSETQ. This CDR3 contains 14 residues. The ends were cut back, 4 bases at V and 6 bases at J, with 16 bases in the middle. The CDR3 sequence: CASSPRISQDGYTF. The CDR3 bases are TGCGCCAGCAGCCCCAGAATATCCCAAGATGGCTACACCTTC. The entire variable domain, with the rest obtained from reference TRBV5-1 and TRBJ1-2, is as follows: KAGVTQTPRYLIKTRGQQVTLSCSPISGHRSVSWYQQTPGQGLQFLFEYFSETQRNKGNFPGRFSGRQFSNSRSEMNVSTLELGDSALYLCASSPRISQDGYTFGSGTRLTVV.

The rearrangement uses TRBV28 and TRBJ2-2, with a weak D call TRBD1 (6 bases). Deletions cut 2 bases from V and 2 bases from J, with 18 bases between. CDR3 length: 18 residues. Germline lookup yields CDR1 MDHEN and CDR2 SYDVKM. CDR3 in DNA: TGTGCCAGCAGTTTAGACAGGACAGCTACTTACAACACCGGGGAGCTGTTTTTT. It is translated as CASSLDRTATYNTGELFF.

This chain links TRBV28 with TRBJ1-1, with 9 positions matching TRBD1. The V gene end was trimmed by 6 bases and the J gene end by 6 bases; junction bases not matched to a gene: 5. CDR1 and CDR2 from the germline V gene are MDHEN and SYDVKM. There are 13 residues in the CDR3. This CDR3 reads CASRGQGRAEAFF. For the CDR3, the DNA is TGTGCCAGCAGGGGACAGGGCCGGGCTGAAGCTTTCTTT.

To note about this clone: Other DNA sequences in the same sample also yield this CDR3. V usage is TRBV6-1 and J usage is TRBJ2-7, with D unclear. The length of the CDR3 is 13 residues. Trimming removed 1 base from V and 2 bases from J, with 6 bases in between. CDR1 is MNHNS, CDR2 SASEGT, per germline. The CDR3 coding sequence is TGTGCCAGCAGTGAAGGCGTCACCTACGAGCAGTACTTC. Its translation: CASSEGVTYEQYF.

The gene calls are TRBV2 and TRBJ2-7, with TRBD2 matching over 8 bases. CDR3 length equals 15 residues. V shed 10 bases and J 6 bases; nucleotides not matched to a gene: 17. Germline lookup yields CDR1 SNHLY and CDR2 FYNNEI. The CDR3 nucleotides are TGTGCCATCCCAACATCCGGGACTAGGGGTTCCGAGCAGTACTTC. Its translation: CAIPTSGTRGSEQYF. The entire variable domain, with the rest obtained from reference TRBV2 and TRBJ2-7, is as follows: EPEVTQTPSHQVTQMGQEVILRCVPISNHLYFYWYRQILGQKVEFLVSFYNNEISEKSEIFDDQFSVERPDGSNFTLKIRSTKLEDSAMYFCAIPTSGTRGSEQYFGPGTRLTVT.

The V call is TRBV28, the J call TRBJ2-7; D unclear. Trimming removed 7 bases at V and 2 bases at J, with 18 bases between. This CDR3 spans 15 amino acids. Germline V lookup: CDR1 MDHEN, CDR2 SYDVKM. CDR3 loop: CASTTPDGTAYEQYF. The CDR3 DNA is TGTGCCAGCACCACACCGGACGGTACAGCCTACGAGCAGTACTTC.